This T cell receptor beta chain was recorded in a study of OX40 agonist ivuxolimab in advanced cancers. Study results and limitations: Low clonal expansion, among the lowest seen, marked partial responders at 0.1-3.0 mg/kg.

The germline V and J ends were trimmed by 2 bases and 2 bases, with 5 bases remaining between them. Germline CDR1 and CDR2: MNHEY and SMNVEV (reference sequence). This CDR3 spans 13 amino acids. Cycle 7 day 1, cycle 4 day 1, and baseline were the timepoints at which blood was sampled. With respect to this clone: What it binds is not known.

The data were produced by immunoSEQ multiplex PCR, yet TCRdb's version contains in-frame clones alone and is incomplete. Of over 20,000 clones in the sample, 60% to 80% were seen once. The material sequenced was CD4+ or CD8+ T cells sorted from blood, taken in a trial of the OX40 agonist ivuxolimab. This TCR was sampled from an adult with an advanced solid tumor such as melanoma, head and neck, liver or kidney cancer. The gene calls are TRBV27 and TRBJ2-3, with D unclear. The CDR3 loop is CASSLPTTDTQYF. The CDR3 coding sequence is TGTGCCAGCAGTTTACCCACCACAGATACGCAGTATTTT.